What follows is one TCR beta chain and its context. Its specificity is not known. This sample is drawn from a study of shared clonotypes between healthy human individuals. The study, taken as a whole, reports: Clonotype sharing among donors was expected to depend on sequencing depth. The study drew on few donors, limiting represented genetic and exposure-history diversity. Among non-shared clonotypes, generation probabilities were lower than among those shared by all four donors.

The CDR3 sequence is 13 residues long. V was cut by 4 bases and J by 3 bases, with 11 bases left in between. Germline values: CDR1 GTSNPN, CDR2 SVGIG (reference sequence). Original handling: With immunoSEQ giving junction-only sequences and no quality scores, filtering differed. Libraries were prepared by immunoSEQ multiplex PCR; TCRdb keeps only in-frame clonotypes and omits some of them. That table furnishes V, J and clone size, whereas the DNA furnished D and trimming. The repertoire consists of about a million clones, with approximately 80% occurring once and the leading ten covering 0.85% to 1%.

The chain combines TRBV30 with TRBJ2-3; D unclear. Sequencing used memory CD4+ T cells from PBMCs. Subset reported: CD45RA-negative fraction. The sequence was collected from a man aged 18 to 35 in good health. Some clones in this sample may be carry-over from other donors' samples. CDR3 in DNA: TGTGCCTGGATTGGCAAGGCGACAGATACGCAGTATTTT. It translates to CAWIGKATDTQYF.